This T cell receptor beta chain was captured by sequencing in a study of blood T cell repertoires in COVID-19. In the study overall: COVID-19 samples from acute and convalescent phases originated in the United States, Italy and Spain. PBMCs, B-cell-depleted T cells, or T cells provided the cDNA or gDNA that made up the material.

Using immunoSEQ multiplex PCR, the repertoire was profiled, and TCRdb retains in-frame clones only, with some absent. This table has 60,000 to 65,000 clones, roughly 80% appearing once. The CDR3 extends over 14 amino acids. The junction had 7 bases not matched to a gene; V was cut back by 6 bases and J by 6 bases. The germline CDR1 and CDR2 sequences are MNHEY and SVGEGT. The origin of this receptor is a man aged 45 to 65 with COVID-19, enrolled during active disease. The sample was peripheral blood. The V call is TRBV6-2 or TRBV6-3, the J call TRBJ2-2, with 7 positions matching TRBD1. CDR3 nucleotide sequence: TGTGCCAGCAGCTCCTCTACAGGGGCCGGGGAGCTGTTTTTT. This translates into CASSSSTGAGELFF.